The 14 T cell receptor beta chains given below trace back to one sample, sequenced in a study of T cell changes during pregnancy in multiple sclerosis. Here immunoSEQ multiplex PCR was the method, and the copy in TCRdb shows in-frame clones only, minus some. The sample lists around 120,000 clones, 90% to 95% occurring once. The sequences come from peripheral blood, collected after pregnancy. All receptors derive from a female donor with multiple sclerosis, enrolled in a pregnancy study.

This clone has only one observation. The V call is TRBV7-8, the J call TRBJ2-1; TRBD2 matches 14 bases. CDR3 length: 19 residues. Germline assignment: CDR1 SGHVS and CDR2 FQNEAQ. With 5 bases clipped from V and 8 bases from J, the junction kept 17 bases outside the gene matches. The CDR3, as DNA: TGTGCCAGCAGCGTGGGACTAGCGGGGGCCCAAGGTTCGCGGTATGAGCAGTTCTTC. Translating it yields CASSVGLAGAQGSRYEQFF.

The chain joins TRBV19 to TRBJ1-2, with D tentatively TRBD1 (6 bases). V was trimmed by 7 bases and J by 3 bases, leaving 18 bases between them. Germline V gene data show CDR1 as LNHDA and CDR2 as SQIVND (reference sequence). The CDR3 sequence is 15 residues long. The CDR3, as DNA: TGTGCCAGTACCCCCCAGACAGGACAGCACTATGGCTACACCTTC. This translates into CASTPQTGQHYGYTF.

The V gene is TRBV6-6, the J gene TRBJ1-5; 8 bases align to TRBD1. Per the germline V gene, CDR1 is MNHNY and CDR2 is SVGAGI (reference sequence). The V segment lost 6 bases and the J segment 5 bases; nucleotides outside the gene matches: 9. This CDR3 is built from 15 residues. The CDR3 nucleotides are TGTGCCAGCAGCATGGACAGGGTAAGAGATCAGCCCCAGCATTTT. Translated, it gives CASSMDRVRDQPQHF.

The gene calls are TRBV28 and TRBJ2-7, with 9 bases lining up with TRBD1. Germline trimming cut 3 bases from V and 3 bases from J; bases unmatched to any gene: 6. There are 15 residues in the CDR3. Germline lookup yields CDR1 MDHEN and CDR2 SYDVKM. The DNA of the CDR3 is TGTGCCAGCAGTTTCTCGGACAGGGGAAACTACGAGCAGTACTTC. This codes for CASSFSDRGNYEQYF.

V is TRBV5-1 and J is TRBJ1-1; no firm D call. V was pared by 5 bases and J by 0 bases, with 8 bases between. This CDR3 has 13 amino acids. Germline V gives CDR1 SGHRS, CDR2 YFSETQ. CDR3 nucleotides: TGCGCCAGCAGTTCAGACATGAACACTGAAGCTTTCTTT. It translates to CASSSDMNTEAFF.

This sequence joins TRBV5-8 and TRBJ2-7; 7 bases match TRBD1. The CDR3 is 14 amino acids. The germline CDR1 and CDR2 sequences are SGHTS and YDEGEE. With 4 bases clipped from V and 2 bases from J, the junction kept 6 bases outside the gene matches. The CDR3 loop reads CASSARQGPYEQYF. CDR3 bases: TGTGCCAGCAGCGCCCGACAGGGACCCTACGAGCAGTACTTC.

The rearrangement uses TRBV6-5 and TRBJ2-3, with 7 bases that match TRBD2. This CDR3 has 16 amino acids. V was pared by 2 bases and J by 1 base, with 6 bases of the junction left unmatched. From germline, CDR1 is MNHEY and CDR2 SVGAGI. This CDR3 is CASSYPSGEGTDTQYF. The CDR3 DNA reads TGTGCCAGCAGTTACCCAAGCGGGGAGGGCACAGATACGCAGTATTTT.

The chain links TRBV7-3 to TRBJ2-1, with TRBD2 as a possible D gene (6 bases). Germline CDR1 SGHTA, CDR2 FQGTGA. V lost 5 bases and J 0 bases, leaving 11 bases between the germline ends. This CDR3 comprises 15 residues. DNA for the CDR3: TGTGCCAGCAGCCTTAGCGGTTCCTCCTACAATGAGCAGTTCTTC. It codes for CASSLSGSSYNEQFF.

The V call is TRBV19, the J call TRBJ2-7, with D perhaps TRBD2 (6 bases). The CDR3 consists of 13 residues. From germline, CDR1 is LNHDA and CDR2 SQIVND (reference sequence). V was cut by 3 bases and J by 1 base, with 7 bases left in between. As DNA, the CDR3 is TGTGCCAGTAGTATGGCGGGGTCCTACGAGCAGTACTTC. This sequence encodes CASSMAGSYEQYF.

The chain is built from TRBV7-3 and TRBJ2-3, with D possibly being TRBD1 (5 bases). V was trimmed by 3 bases and J by 4 bases, leaving 8 bases between them. CDR3 length: 13 amino acids. CDR1 and CDR2 from the germline V gene are SGHTA and FQGTGA. The CDR3 protein is CASSFRGADTQYF. CDR3 in DNA: TGTGCCAGCAGCTTTAGGGGCGCAGATACGCAGTATTTT.

V and J are TRBV5-6 and TRBJ2-3; TRBD2 matches 10 bases. The CDR3 totals 17 residues. Unmatched junction bases numbered 6, after V lost 0 bases and J lost 2 bases. Per germline, CDR1 SGHDT and CDR2 YYEEEE. The CDR3 protein is CASSLAVSGGHTDTQYF. The CDR3 DNA is TGTGCCAGCAGCTTGGCGGTTAGCGGGGGGCACACAGATACGCAGTATTTT.

The J gene is TRBJ2-5, the V gene TRBV9, with a tentative D call TRBD2 (6 bases). With 0 bases removed from V and 2 bases from J, the gap between germline ends came to 8 bases. From germline, CDR1 is SGDLS and CDR2 YYNGEE. This CDR3 is built from 14 residues. CDR3 coding DNA: TGTGCCAGCAGCGTAGGAGGGAGGCAAGAGACCCAGTACTTC. Its protein product is CASSVGGRQETQYF.

The V call is TRBV9, the J call TRBJ1-1, with D unclear. The CDR3 extends over 15 amino acids. Trimming took 0 bases from V and 5 from J, leaving 14 bases between them. Per germline, CDR1 SGDLS and CDR2 YYNGEE. The chain's CDR3 is CASSVAAGGGTEAFF. The CDR3 DNA reads TGTGCCAGCAGCGTAGCAGCCGGCGGAGGTACTGAAGCTTTCTTT. The complete variable domain, with remaining parts taken from reference TRBV9 and TRBJ1-1, reads DSGVTQTPKHLITATGQRVTLRCSPRSGDLSVYWYQQSLDQGLQFLIQYYNGEERAKGNILERFSAQQFPDLHSELNLSSLELGDSALYFCASSVAAGGGTEAFFGQGTRLTVV.

The chain employs TRBV19 and TRBJ2-1, with TRBD2 matching 11 bases. Trimming cost V 5 bases and J 7 bases; bases outside gene matches: 4. Per the germline V gene, CDR1 is LNHDA and CDR2 is SQIVND (reference sequence). The CDR3 consists of 14 residues. This CDR3 reads CASSVLAGGNEQFF. The CDR3 DNA reads as TGTGCCAGTAGTGTCCTAGCGGGGGGAAATGAGCAGTTCTTC.